The clone carrying this T cell receptor (beta chain) has only a few counts. This sample stems from a study of response to subunit inactivated influenza vaccine. CDR1 MDHEN and CDR2 SYDVKM come from the germline V gene. V dropped 5 bases and J dropped 4 bases, with 15 bases sitting between them. This CDR3 is built from 15 residues. MiXCR, applied by TCRdb to the RT-PCR reads, yields one record per CDR3 protein. The data show roughly 650,000 distinct CDR3 sequences, 15% to 19% seen once. V and J are TRBV28 and TRBJ2-1; D unclear. This sequence originates from a man in his fifties or sixties who received an inactivated influenza vaccine. The source was PBMCs from blood, collected about 12 days after vaccination. The CDR3 spells CASSPGTIAYNEQFF. DNA of the CDR3: TGTGCCAGCAGTCCCGGTACCATAGCTTACAATGAGCAGTTCTTC. Full variable domain (outside the CDR3, taken from reference TRBV28 and TRBJ2-1): DVKVTQSSRYLVKRTGEKVFLECVQDMDHENMFWYRQDPGLGLRLIYFSYDVKMKEKGDIPEGYSVSREKKERFSLILESASTNQTSMYLCASSPGTIAYNEQFFGPGTRLTVL.